This entry concerns a single T cell receptor (beta chain). Its antigen is still unknown. The V gene lost 2 bases and the J gene lost 0 bases, with 14 bases spanning the gap. Per the germline V gene, CDR1 is LNHDA and CDR2 is SQIVND (reference sequence). The CDR3 is 17 residues long. Sequenced by immunoSEQ multiplex PCR; TCRdb stores in-frame clones only, minus some. Among approximately 24,000 clones listed, around 92% were seen once. The sample comes from a study of B cell selection in AIRE deficiency. Study findings and constraints: Healthy donors alone shared about 32% of approximately 3,500 Treg sequences; patients alone about 10%.

Regulatory T cells were sorted as CD4+CD25hiCD127low/negative. The source of this sequence is a human donor in good health. The sample consisted of CD4+CD25+ Tregs sorted from PBMCs. V gene TRBV19 combines with J gene TRBJ2-4, with a weak D call TRBD2 (5 bases). CDR3 sequence reads: CASSILGRAGAKNIQYF. For the CDR3, the DNA is TGTGCCAGTAGTATATTGGGGAGAGCCGGAGCCAAAAACATTCAGTACTTC.